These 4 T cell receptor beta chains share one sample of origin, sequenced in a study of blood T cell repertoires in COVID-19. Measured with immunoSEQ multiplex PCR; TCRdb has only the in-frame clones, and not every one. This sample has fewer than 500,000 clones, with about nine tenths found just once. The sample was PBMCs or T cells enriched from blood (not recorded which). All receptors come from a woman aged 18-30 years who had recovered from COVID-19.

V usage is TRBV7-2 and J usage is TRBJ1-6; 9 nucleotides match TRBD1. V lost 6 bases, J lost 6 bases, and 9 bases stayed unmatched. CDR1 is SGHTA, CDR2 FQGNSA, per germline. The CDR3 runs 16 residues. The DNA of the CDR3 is TGTGCCAGCAGGCCTCGACAGGGGGGACGTAATTCACCCCTCCACTTT. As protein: CASRPRQGGRNSPLHF.

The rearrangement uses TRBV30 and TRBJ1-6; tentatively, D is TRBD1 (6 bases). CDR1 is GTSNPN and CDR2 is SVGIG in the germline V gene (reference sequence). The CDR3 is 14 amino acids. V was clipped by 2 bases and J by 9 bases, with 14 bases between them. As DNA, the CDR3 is TGTGCCTGGAGTTCCCAGGGGTTGAGTTCACCCCTCCACTTT. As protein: CAWSSQGLSSPLHF.

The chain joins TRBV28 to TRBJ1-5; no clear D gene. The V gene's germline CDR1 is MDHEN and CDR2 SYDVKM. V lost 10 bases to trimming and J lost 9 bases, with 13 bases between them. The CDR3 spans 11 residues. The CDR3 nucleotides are TGTGCCACCTCGGTTGAGGGGCCCCAGCATTTT. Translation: CATSVEGPQHF.

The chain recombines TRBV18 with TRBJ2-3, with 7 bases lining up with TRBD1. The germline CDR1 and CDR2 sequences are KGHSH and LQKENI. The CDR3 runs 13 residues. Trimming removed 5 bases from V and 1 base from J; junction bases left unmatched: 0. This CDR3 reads CASSGQGTDTQYF. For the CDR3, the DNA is TGTGCCAGCTCAGGACAGGGCACAGATACGCAGTATTTT. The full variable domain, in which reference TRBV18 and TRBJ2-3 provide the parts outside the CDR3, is NAGVMQNPRHLVRRRGQEARLRCSPMKGHSHVYWYRQLPEEGLKFMVYLQKENIIDESGMPKERFSAEFPKEGPSILRIQQVVRGDSAAYFCASSGQGTDTQYFGPGTRLTVL.